Listed below are T cell receptor beta chains from one sample, sequenced in a study of cytomegalovirus exposure and HLA in healthy donors. Only in-frame clones appear in the TCRdb table, and some are missing; sequencing was by immunoSEQ multiplex PCR. This table has roughly 180,000 clones, approximately 86% appearing once. The sequencing sample was made of PBMCs. The receptor set was obtained from a man aged 25-45 years in good health and CMV-seropositive. The CDR3 runs from the conserved cysteine through the conserved F or W. The D gene is left open where the match is weak. Where a row states a size, it is once, few, many or the class of an expanded clone; other rows omit it.

D	size	V	J	CDR3	DNA
NA	NA	TRBV7-3	TRBJ2-5	CASSGGSDWGARETQYF	TGTGCCAGCAGCGGAGGCTCAGACTGGGGAGCAAGAGAGACCCAGTACTTC
NA	NA	TRBV27	TRBJ2-2	CASSLQTGANTGELFF	TGTGCCAGCAGTTTACAGACTGGGGCGAACACCGGGGAGCTGTTTTTT
NA	many	TRBV4-1	TRBJ2-7	CASSQPDENAYEQYF	TGCGCCAGCAGCCAACCGGACGAGAACGCCTACGAGCAGTACTTC
NA	NA	TRBV6-1	TRBJ1-1	CASSGQQPNTEAFF	TGTGCCAGCAGTGGGCAGCAACCGAACACTGAAGCTTTCTTT
TRBD2	NA	TRBV28	TRBJ2-1	CASSLPGLAVSSGSNEQFF	TGTGCCAGCAGTTTACCGGGACTAGCGGTTAGTAGTGGTTCTAATGAGCAGTTCTTC
NA	NA	TRBV5-1	TRBJ1-2	CASSLGGTYGYTF	TGCGCCAGCAGCTTGGGGGGGACCTATGGCTACACCTTC
NA	once	TRBV30	TRBJ1-1	CAWRDSPFTEAFF	TGTGCCTGGAGGGACAGCCCTTTCACTGAAGCTTTCTTT
NA	NA	TRBV7-2	TRBJ2-7	CASSLTGRYEQYF	TGTGCCAGCAGCCTCACAGGGAGGTACGAGCAGTACTTC
TRBD2	NA	TRBV7-3	TRBJ2-3	CASSLTSGGADTQYF	TGTGCCAGCAGCTTGACTAGCGGGGGGGCGGATACGCAGTATTTT
NA	NA	TRBV5-1	TRBJ2-7	CASGLTALGDEQYF	TGCGCCAGTGGGCTCACGGCCCTAGGGGACGAGCAGTACTTC
NA	NA	TRBV27	TRBJ1-1	CASSSYGATRGQFNTEAFF	TGTGCCAGCAGTTCCTACGGGGCTACAAGGGGCCAGTTTAACACTGAAGCTTTCTTT
NA	NA	TRBV5-6	TRBJ1-2	CASSSTLGYTF	TGTGCCAGCAGCTCTACACTTGGCTACACCTTC
NA	once	TRBV5-6	TRBJ1-5	CASSLGYLLDQPQHF	TGTGCCAGCAGCTTGGGGTATTTATTAGATCAGCCCCAGCATTTT
NA	NA	TRBV5-1	TRBJ1-2	CASSLDPESKANYGYTF	TGCGCCAGCAGCTTGGACCCCGAATCAAAAGCTAACTATGGCTACACCTTC
NA	NA	TRBV27	TRBJ1-5	CASSFSNQPQHF	TGTGCCAGCAGTTTCTCCAATCAGCCCCAGCATTTT
TRBD1	NA	TRBV5-1	TRBJ2-5	CASSSGQGARTETQYF	TGCGCCAGCAGCTCGGGACAGGGGGCCAGGACCGAGACCCAGTACTTC
TRBD1	NA	TRBV7-9	TRBJ2-2	CASSTPGQGARAEAGELFF	TGTGCCAGCAGCACCCCGGGACAGGGGGCGCGGGCCGAGGCCGGGGAGCTGTTTTTT
NA	NA	TRBV7-9	TRBJ2-7	CASSLGGPYEQYF	TGTGCCAGCAGCTTGGGGGGCCCCTACGAGCAGTACTTC
NA	NA	TRBV28	TRBJ1-2	CASTNSNYGYTF	TGTGCCAGCACCAATTCGAACTATGGCTACACCTTC
NA	NA	TRBV5-8	TRBJ2-3	CASSLVSDTQYF	TGTGCCAGCAGCTTGGTCTCAGATACGCAGTATTTT
TRBD1	NA	TRBV5-6	TRBJ2-7	CASSGDSSYEQYF	TGTGCCAGCAGCGGGGACAGTTCCTACGAGCAGTACTTC
TRBD1	few	TRBV29-1	TRBJ1-1	CSALRGGQTEAFF	TGCAGCGCTCTCAGGGGGGGCCAAACTGAAGCTTTCTTT
TRBD2	few	TRBV25-1	TRBJ2-1	CASRRTSAYNEQFF	TGTGCCAGCAGGAGGACTAGCGCCTACAATGAGCAGTTCTTC